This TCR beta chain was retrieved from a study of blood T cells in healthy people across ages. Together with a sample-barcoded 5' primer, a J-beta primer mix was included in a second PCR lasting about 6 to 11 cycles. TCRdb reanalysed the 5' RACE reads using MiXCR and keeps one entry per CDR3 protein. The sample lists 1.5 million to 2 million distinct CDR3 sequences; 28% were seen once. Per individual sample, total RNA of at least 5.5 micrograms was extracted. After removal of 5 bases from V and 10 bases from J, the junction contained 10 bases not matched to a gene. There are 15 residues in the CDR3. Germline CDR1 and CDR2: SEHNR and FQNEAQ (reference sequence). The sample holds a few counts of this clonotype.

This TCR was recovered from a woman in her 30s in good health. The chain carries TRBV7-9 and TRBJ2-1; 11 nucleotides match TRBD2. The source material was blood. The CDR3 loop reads CASSLGLAAGGEQFF. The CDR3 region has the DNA TGTGCCAGCAGCCTGGGACTAGCGGCAGGGGGCGAGCAGTTCTTC.